What follows are 8 T cell receptor beta chains derived from one specimen sequenced in a study of blood T cells in healthy people across ages. The authors ran a second PCR of roughly 7 to 11 cycles using a sample-barcoded 5' primer and a J-beta primer mix. One entry per CDR3 protein, called by TCRdb with MiXCR from the 5' RACE reads. The sample consists of over 700,000 distinct CDR3 sequences, roughly 25% of them appearing once. The same specimen was also included in a second study, on T cells of mothers and their children.

Material for sequencing was blood. All receptors derive from a boy aged 10-17 years in good health.

This clonotype was seen a few times. The chain is built from TRBV12-3 or TRBV12-4 and TRBJ1-6; D is perhaps TRBD1 (5 bases). With 6 bases removed from V and 5 bases from J, the gap between germline ends came to 8 bases. This CDR3 spans 13 amino acids. The chain's CDR3 is CASSRQNNSPLHF. Written as DNA, the CDR3 is TGTGCCAGCAGCAGACAGAATAATTCACCCCTCCACTTT.

This chain links TRBV6-5 with TRBJ1-2; D perhaps matches TRBD1 (5 bases). This CDR3 has 15 amino acids. The ends were cut back, 8 bases at V and 4 bases at J, with 20 bases in the middle. Germline CDR1 is MNHEY and CDR2 is SVGAGI. The CDR3, as DNA: TGTGCCAGCTCCCCCGGGGGATCCTATCCCTATGGCTACACCTTC. As protein: CASSPGGSYPYGYTF.

This clonotype came up a few times. This chain connects TRBV12-5 to TRBJ2-7; 7 bases align to TRBD2. CDR3 length: 12 residues. Germline lookup yields CDR1 LGHNT and CDR2 FRNRAP. After removal of 6 bases from V and 3 bases from J, the junction contained 2 bases not matched to a gene. The DNA for the CDR3 is TGTGCTAGTGGGGGAGGGGACTACGAGCAGTACTTC. It translates to CASGGGDYEQYF.

The rearrangement links TRBV12-3 or TRBV12-4 to TRBJ2-2, with D perhaps given as TRBD1 or TRBD2 (5 bases each). V was pared by 3 bases and J by 4 bases, with 12 bases between. The CDR3 sequence is 15 residues long. CDR3 in amino acids: CASSFFARGTGELFF. CDR3 in DNA: TGTGCCAGCAGTTTCTTCGCGAGGGGCACCGGGGAGCTGTTTTTT.

This clonotype came up many times. The V and J genes are TRBV28 and TRBJ2-5; D may be TRBD1 (6 bases). Trimming took 5 bases from V and 4 from J, leaving 8 bases between them. This CDR3 spans 12 amino acids. Germline CDR1 MDHEN, CDR2 SYDVKM. The CDR3 region has the DNA TGTGCCAGCAGTACAGGGCTAGAGACCCAGTACTTC. Translation gives CASSTGLETQYF.

The gene calls are TRBV28 and TRBJ2-5, with unresolved D. The J call may be incorrect, as the DNA end agrees better with TRBJ2-7. Germline V gene lookup returns CDR1 MDHEN and CDR2 SYDVKM. The CDR3 extends over 16 amino acids. The CDR3 coding sequence is TGTGCCAGCAGTTTAGATCAGTCCATATCCCGATACGAGCAGTACTTC. Translating gives CASSLDQSISRYEQYF.

This clonotype has just a few counts. The V call is TRBV10-3, the J call TRBJ1-1; D uncertain. Trimming cost V 5 bases and J 2 bases, with 12 bases left between them. CDR1 and CDR2 from the germline V gene are ENHRY and SYGVKD. The CDR3 totals 14 residues. Here the CDR3 reads CAISIQNSNTEAFF. The CDR3 DNA reads TGTGCCATCAGTATACAAAACTCAAACACTGAAGCTTTCTTT.

This clonotype turned up a few times. V and J are TRBV9 and TRBJ2-1, with D unresolved. CDR3 length: 14 amino acids. Germline CDR1 SGDLS, CDR2 YYNGEE. Trimming took 2 bases from V and 7 from J, leaving 13 bases between them. CDR3 DNA sequence: TGTGCCAGCAGCGTTGGGCCTGATAAAAATGAGCAGTTCTTC. It is translated as CASSVGPDKNEQFF.